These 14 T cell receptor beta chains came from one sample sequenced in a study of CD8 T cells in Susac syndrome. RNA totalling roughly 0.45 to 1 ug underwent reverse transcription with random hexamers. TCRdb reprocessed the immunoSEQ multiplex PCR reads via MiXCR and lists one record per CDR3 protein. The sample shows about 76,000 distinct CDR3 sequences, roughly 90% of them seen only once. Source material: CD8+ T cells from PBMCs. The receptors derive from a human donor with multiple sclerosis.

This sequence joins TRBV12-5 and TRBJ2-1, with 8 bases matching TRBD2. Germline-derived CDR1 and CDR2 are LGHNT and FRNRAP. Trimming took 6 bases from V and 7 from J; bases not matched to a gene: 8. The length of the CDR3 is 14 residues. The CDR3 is CASGETSVLNEQFF. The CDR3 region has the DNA TGTGCTAGTGGCGAGACTAGCGTCCTTAATGAGCAGTTCTTC.

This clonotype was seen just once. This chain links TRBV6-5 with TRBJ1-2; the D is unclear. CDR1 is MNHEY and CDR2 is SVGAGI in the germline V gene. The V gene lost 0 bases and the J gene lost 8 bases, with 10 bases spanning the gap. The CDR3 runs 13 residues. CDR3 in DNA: TGTGCCAGCAGTTACTCGATCCTAGGGGGCTACACCTTC. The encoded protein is CASSYSILGGYTF.

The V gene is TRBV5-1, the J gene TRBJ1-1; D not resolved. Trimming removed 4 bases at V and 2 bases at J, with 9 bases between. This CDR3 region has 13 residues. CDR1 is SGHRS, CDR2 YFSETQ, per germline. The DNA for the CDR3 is TGCGCCAGCAGCATCCTAGGTAACACTGAAGCTTTCTTT. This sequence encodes CASSILGNTEAFF.

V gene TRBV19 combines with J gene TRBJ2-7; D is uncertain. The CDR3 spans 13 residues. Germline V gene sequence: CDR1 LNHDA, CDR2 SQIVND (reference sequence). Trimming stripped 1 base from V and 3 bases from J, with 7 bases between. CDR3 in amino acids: CASSIGGSYEQYF. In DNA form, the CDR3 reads TGTGCCAGTAGTATAGGGGGAAGCTACGAGCAGTACTTC.

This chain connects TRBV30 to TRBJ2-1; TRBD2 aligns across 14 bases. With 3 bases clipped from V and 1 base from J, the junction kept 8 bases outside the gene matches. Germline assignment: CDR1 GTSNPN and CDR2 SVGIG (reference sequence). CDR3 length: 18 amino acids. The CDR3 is CAWRPGLAGVRSYNEQFF. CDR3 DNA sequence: TGTGCCTGGAGGCCGGGACTAGCGGGAGTTAGGTCCTACAATGAGCAGTTCTTC.

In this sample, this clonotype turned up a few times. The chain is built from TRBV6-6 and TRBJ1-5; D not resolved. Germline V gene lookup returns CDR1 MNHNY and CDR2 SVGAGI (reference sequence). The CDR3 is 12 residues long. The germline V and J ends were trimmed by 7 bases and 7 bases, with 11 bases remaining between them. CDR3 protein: CASNWVNQPQHF. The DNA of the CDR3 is TGTGCCAGCAACTGGGTCAACCAGCCCCAGCATTTT.

CDR3 protein: CASSAGYSNQPQHF. CDR3 DNA: TGTGCCAGCAGCGCAGGTTATAGCAATCAGCCCCAGCATTTT. The V call is TRBV7-8, the J call TRBJ1-5, with unresolved D. The CDR3 extends over 14 amino acids. Germline V gene lookup returns CDR1 SGHVS and CDR2 FQNEAQ. Trimming shortened V by 5 bases and J by 0 bases, and 8 bases separated the two germline ends.

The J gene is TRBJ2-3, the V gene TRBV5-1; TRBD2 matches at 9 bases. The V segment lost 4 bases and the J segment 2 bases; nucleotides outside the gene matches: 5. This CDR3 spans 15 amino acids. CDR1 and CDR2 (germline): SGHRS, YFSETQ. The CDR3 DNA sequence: TGCGCCAGCAGCCCGACTAGCGGCAACACAGATACGCAGTATTTT. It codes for CASSPTSGNTDTQYF.

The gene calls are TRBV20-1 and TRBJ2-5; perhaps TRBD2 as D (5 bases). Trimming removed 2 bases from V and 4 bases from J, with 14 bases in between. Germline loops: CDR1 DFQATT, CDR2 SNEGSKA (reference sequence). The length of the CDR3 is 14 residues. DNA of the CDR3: TGCAGTGCTAGATCGGTGGGAGTGGGAGAGACCCAGTACTTC. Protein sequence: CSARSVGVGETQYF.

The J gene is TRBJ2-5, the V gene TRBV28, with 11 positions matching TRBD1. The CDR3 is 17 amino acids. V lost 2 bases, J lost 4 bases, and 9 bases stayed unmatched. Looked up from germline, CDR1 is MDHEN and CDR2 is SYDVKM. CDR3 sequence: CASSLIGQGALGETQYF. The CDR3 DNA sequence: TGTGCCAGCAGTTTAATAGGACAGGGGGCGCTGGGAGAGACCCAGTACTTC.

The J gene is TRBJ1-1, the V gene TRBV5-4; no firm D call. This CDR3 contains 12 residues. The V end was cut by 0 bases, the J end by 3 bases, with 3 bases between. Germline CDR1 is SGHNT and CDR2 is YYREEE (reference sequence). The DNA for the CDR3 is TGTGCCAGCAGCTTGGGACACACTGAAGCTTTCTTT. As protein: CASSLGHTEAFF.

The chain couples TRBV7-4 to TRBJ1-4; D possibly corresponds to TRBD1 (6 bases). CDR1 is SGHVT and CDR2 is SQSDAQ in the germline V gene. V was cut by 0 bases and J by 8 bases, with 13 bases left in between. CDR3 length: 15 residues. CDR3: CASSLARRQGEKLFF. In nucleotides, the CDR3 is TGTGCCAGCAGCTTAGCGCGTCGGCAGGGGGAAAAACTGTTTTTT.

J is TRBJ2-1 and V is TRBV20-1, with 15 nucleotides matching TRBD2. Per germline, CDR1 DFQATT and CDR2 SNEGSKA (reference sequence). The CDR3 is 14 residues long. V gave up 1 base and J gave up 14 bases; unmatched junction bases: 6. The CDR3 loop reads CSARGGLAGGGEFF. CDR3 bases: TGCAGTGCTAGAGGGGGACTAGCGGGAGGTGGGGAGTTCTTC.

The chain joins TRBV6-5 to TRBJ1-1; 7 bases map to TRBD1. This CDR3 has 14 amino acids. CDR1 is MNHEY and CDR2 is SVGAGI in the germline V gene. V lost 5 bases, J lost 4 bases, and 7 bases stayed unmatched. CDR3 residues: CASSLQGGRTEAFF. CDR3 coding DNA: TGTGCCAGCAGTCTCCAGGGGGGACGCACTGAAGCTTTCTTT.